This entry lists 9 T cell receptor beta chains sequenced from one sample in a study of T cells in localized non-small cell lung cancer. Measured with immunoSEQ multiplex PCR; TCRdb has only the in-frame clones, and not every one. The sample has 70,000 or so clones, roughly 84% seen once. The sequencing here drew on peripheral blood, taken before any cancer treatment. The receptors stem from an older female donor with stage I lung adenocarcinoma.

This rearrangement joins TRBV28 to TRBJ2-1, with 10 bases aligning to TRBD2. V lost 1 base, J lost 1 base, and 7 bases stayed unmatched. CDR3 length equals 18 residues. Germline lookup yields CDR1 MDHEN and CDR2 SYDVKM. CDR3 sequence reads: CASSLLGAGGRSYNEQFF. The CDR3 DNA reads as TGTGCCAGCAGTTTATTGGGAGCGGGAGGGCGTTCCTACAATGAGCAGTTCTTC.

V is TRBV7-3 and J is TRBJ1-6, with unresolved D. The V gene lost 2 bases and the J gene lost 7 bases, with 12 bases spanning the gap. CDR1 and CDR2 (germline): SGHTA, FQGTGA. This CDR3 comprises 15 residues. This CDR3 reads CASSLSPGYNSPLHF. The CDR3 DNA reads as TGTGCCAGCAGCTTATCCCCAGGATACAATTCACCCCTCCACTTT.

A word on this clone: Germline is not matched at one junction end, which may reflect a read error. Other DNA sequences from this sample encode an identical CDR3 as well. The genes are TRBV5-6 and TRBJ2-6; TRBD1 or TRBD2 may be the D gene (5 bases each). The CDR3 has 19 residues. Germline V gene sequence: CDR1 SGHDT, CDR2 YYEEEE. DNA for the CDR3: TGTGCCAGCAGCATACTTTCCGGGACGGATCTTCTTGGGGCCAACGTCCTAACTTTC. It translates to CASSILSGTDLLGANVLTF.

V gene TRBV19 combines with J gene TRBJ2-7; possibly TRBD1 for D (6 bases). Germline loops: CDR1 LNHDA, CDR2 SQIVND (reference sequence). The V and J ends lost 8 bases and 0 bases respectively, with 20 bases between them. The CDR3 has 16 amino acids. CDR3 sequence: CASSTLSRDNSYEQYF. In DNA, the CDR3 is TGTGCCAGTTCCACCCTCTCCCGGGACAACTCCTACGAGCAGTACTTC.

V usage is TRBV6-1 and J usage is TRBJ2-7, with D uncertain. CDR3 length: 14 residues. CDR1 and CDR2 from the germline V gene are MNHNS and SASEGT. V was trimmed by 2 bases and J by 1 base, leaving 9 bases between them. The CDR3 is CASSEIVGSYEQYF. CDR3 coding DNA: TGTGCCAGCAGTGAAATAGTGGGTTCCTACGAGCAGTACTTC.

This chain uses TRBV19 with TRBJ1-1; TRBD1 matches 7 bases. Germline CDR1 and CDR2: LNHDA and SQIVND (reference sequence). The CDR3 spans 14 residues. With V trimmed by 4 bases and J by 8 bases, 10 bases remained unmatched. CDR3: CASSTVDRAQEAFF. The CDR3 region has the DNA TGTGCCAGTAGTACCGTCGACAGGGCCCAGGAAGCTTTCTTT. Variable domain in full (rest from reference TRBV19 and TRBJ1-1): DGGITQSPKYLFRKEGQNVTLSCEQNLNHDAMYWYRQDPGQGLRLIYYSQIVNDFQKGDIAEGYSVSREKKESFPLTVTSAQKNPTAFYLCASSTVDRAQEAFFGQGTRLTVV.

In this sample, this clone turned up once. As DNA, the CDR3 is TGCACCAGCAGAGTCGGAGAGCGGGGGGTTACCACAGATACGCAGTATTTT. Its translation is CTSRVGERGVTTDTQYF. The V gene is TRBV1, the J gene TRBJ2-3; the table's D call, TRBD2, has no DNA check behind it. TRBV1 is reported as a pseudogene. The CDR3 extends over 17 amino acids.

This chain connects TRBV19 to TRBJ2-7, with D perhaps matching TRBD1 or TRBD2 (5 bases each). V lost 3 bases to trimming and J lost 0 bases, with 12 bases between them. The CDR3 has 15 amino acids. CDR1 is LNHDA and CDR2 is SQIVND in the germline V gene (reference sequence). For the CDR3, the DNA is TGTGCCAGTAGTATGGGGACGGTCAGCTCCTACGAGCAGTACTTC. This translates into CASSMGTVSSYEQYF.

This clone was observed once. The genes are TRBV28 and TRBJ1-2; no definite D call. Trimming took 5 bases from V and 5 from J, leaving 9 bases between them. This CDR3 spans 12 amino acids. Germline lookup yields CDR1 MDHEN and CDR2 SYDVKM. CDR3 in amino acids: CASSASRYGYTF. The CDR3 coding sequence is TGTGCCAGCAGTGCTAGCCGGTATGGCTACACCTTC.